The source of this TCR beta chain is a study of CD8 T cells in ankylosing spondylitis. Study-wide findings and caveats: Disease-linked clones were reportedly significantly enriched in matched ankylosing spondylitis synovial fluid. A TCR beta motif of about 8 highly homologous variants appeared characteristic of ankylosing spondylitis blood.

From the 5' RACE reads, TCRdb called clonotypes with MiXCR, one entry per CDR3 protein. The sample yields some 330,000 distinct CDR3 sequences, 6.5% to 10% seen once. A remark on this clonotype: Its target is not known.

The CDR3 contains 16 residues. Looked up from germline, CDR1 is SGDLS and CDR2 is YYNGEE. The V and J ends lost 0 bases and 3 bases respectively, with 16 bases between them. The receptor comes from a male donor with ankylosing spondylitis. V is TRBV9 and J is TRBJ2-7, with D possibly matching TRBD2 (6 bases). The sample comprised blood, either unsorted or a sorted T cell fraction (not recorded which). Here the CDR3 reads CASSVGRAGNYYEQYF. The CDR3 nucleotides read TGTGCCAGCAGCGTAGGTCGGGCGGGGAATTACTACGAGCAGTACTTC.